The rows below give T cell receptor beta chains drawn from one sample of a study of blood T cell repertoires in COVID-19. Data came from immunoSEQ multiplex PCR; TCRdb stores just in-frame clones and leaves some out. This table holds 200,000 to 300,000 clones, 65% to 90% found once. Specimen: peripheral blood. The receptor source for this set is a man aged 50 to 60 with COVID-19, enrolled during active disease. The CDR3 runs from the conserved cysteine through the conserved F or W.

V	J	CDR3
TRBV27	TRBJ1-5	CASRPQGADQPQHF
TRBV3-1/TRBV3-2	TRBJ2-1	CASSQGPGEQFF
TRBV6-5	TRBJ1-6	CATLDRNNSPLHF
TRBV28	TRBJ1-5	CASSPQGRGYQPQHF
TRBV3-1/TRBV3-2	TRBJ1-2	CASSLQGEYGYTF
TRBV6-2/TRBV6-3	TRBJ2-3	CASSYDISTDTQYF
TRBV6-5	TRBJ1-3	CASRDSLNTIYF
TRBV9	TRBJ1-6	CASSVDGGAESPLHF
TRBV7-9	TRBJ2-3	CASSFSGTGGAGGTDTQYF
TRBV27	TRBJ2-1	CASSLGVLAGGLRNEQFF
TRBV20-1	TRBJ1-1	CSANRDTEAFF
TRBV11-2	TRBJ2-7	CASSFGGGEQYF